The clone carrying this T cell receptor (beta chain) is a singleton in its sample. This sample is part of a study of cytomegalovirus exposure and HLA in healthy donors. The table came from immunoSEQ multiplex PCR; TCRdb's copy has only in-frame clones and leaves some out. The repertoire includes about 130,000 clones, around 86% of them detected once, and approximately 2% sits in the top ten. The source material was PBMCs. This TCR came from a woman younger than 35 in good health and CMV-seronegative.

The CDR3 is CASSYPLAARWTYNEQFF. The CDR3, as DNA: TGTGCCAGCAGTTATCCCCTAGCGGCTCGCTGGACCTACAATGAGCAGTTCTTC. The chain uses TRBV6-9 and TRBJ2-1; the match to TRBD2 covers 7 bases. The germline V gene encodes CDR1 MNHGY and CDR2 SVAAGI. The CDR3 has 18 residues. The trim removed 2 bases at V and 2 bases at J, leaving 12 bases unmatched.